Each of the 22 T cell receptor beta chains below was sequenced from the same sample in a study of cytomegalovirus exposure and HLA in healthy donors (dated by TCRdb to 2015 to 2018). Receptors were amplified or captured by the immunoSEQ multiplex PCR assay. For the multiplex PCR, a mixture combining 60 forward primers for TCR Vbeta segments and 13 reverse primers for TCR Jbeta segments was used. The source is immuneACCESS, and TCRdb retained only in-frame sequences with V and J called. Part of the clones is not carried over; for the studies checked, unresolved V genes explain less than half of this, and the remainder is unexplained. Here the sample has around 170,000 clones; 76% occur a single time. The top ten constitute around 1.5% of the sample. Source material: PBMCs. The receptors shown here come from a man younger than 35 in good health and CMV-seronegative.

The chain employs TRBV7-2 and TRBJ1-4; D is perhaps TRBD1 (5 bases). CDR1 is SGHTA and CDR2 is FQGNSA in the germline V gene. Trimming pared 4 bases from V and 0 bases from J, leaving 6 bases between. The length of the CDR3 is 14 residues. The CDR3 spells CASSWTTTNEKLFF. As DNA, the CDR3 is TGTGCCAGCAGCTGGACAACAACTAATGAAAAACTGTTTTTT. Full variable domain (outside the CDR3, taken from reference TRBV7-2 and TRBJ1-4): GAGVSQSPSNKVTEKGKDVELRCDPISGHTALYWYRQSLGQGLEFLIYFQGNSAPDKSGLPSDRFSAERTGGSVSTLTIQRTQQEDSAVYLCASSWTTTNEKLFFGSGTQLSVL.

The CDR3 reads CASSEGGPYGYTF. The DNA for the CDR3 is TGTGCCAGCAGTGAAGGGGGGCCTTATGGCTACACCTTC. The V call is TRBV6-1, the J call TRBJ1-2; D is perhaps TRBD1 (6 bases). Germline CDR1 MNHNS, CDR2 SASEGT. This CDR3 region has 13 residues. Trimming shortened V by 1 base and J by 5 bases, and 8 bases separated the two germline ends.

V is TRBV28 and J is TRBJ2-7; 10 bases map to TRBD1. V lost 8 bases, J lost 4 bases, and 5 bases stayed unmatched. The CDR3 covers 13 residues. Germline loops: CDR1 MDHEN, CDR2 SYDVKM. The chain's CDR3 is CASETGGGYEQYF. The CDR3 region has the DNA TGTGCCAGCGAGACAGGGGGCGGATACGAGCAGTACTTC.

This chain uses TRBV4-1 with TRBJ1-4; 8 bases map to TRBD1. Germline CDR1 MGHRA, CDR2 YSYEKL. J gave up 10 bases and V 0 bases, and 7 bases lay outside the gene matches. CDR3 size: 15 residues. The CDR3, as DNA: TGCGCCAGCAGCCAAGAGGCCAGGGGGCAGGGAAAACTGTTTTTT. Its protein is CASSQEARGQGKLFF.

The J gene is TRBJ2-3, the V gene TRBV15; 11 nucleotides agree with TRBD2. Germline trimming cut 3 bases from V and 2 bases from J; bases unmatched to any gene: 4. This CDR3 is built from 16 residues. CDR1 is LNHNV, CDR2 YYDKDF, per germline (reference sequence). DNA of the CDR3: TGTGCCACCAGCAGGAAACTAGCGGGGGTCACAGATACGCAGTATTTT. It encodes CATSRKLAGVTDTQYF.

Only a few counts were recorded for this clone. This rearrangement joins TRBV2 to TRBJ1-1; D ambiguous. Trimming pared 2 bases from V and 5 bases from J, leaving 15 bases between. The CDR3 totals 15 residues. The germline gives CDR1 SNHLY, CDR2 FYNNEI. CDR3 nucleotide sequence: TGTGCCAGCAGTGAATCGGCAGTAACGGGGACTGAAGCTTTCTTT. Its protein is CASSESAVTGTEAFF.

The chain carries TRBV4-1 and TRBJ2-2; 13 bases line up with TRBD2. Germline V gene data show CDR1 as MGHRA and CDR2 as YSYEKL. The V gene end was trimmed by 1 base and the J gene end by 5 bases; junction bases not matched to a gene: 1. The CDR3 is made up of 16 amino acids. CDR3 amino acids: CASSQVLAGGTGELFF. CDR3 bases: TGCGCCAGCAGCCAAGTACTAGCGGGGGGGACCGGGGAGCTGTTTTTT.

This clone has just one count. The chain has TRBV30 and TRBJ2-5; D perhaps matches TRBD2 (7 bases). Germline CDR1 and CDR2: GTSNPN and SVGIG (reference sequence). The CDR3 is 15 amino acids. Trimming shortened V by 8 bases and J by 5 bases, and 24 bases separated the two germline ends. The CDR3 bases are TGTGCCCGGACTACCTCCACGGGGGGCGGGGAGACCCAGTACTTC. Its protein is CARTTSTGGGETQYF.

The V and J genes are TRBV5-1 and TRBJ1-2; the D gene is possibly TRBD1 (5 bases). The V and J ends lost 1 base and 5 bases respectively, with 12 bases between them. The germline V gene encodes CDR1 SGHRS and CDR2 YFSETQ. The length of the CDR3 is 14 residues. The CDR3 reads CASSLTLQGYGYTF. The CDR3 nucleotides are TGCGCCAGCAGCTTGACCTTGCAGGGATATGGCTACACCTTC.

This clone was recorded once. The chain carries TRBV9 and TRBJ1-1, with 10 bases that match TRBD1. From germline, CDR1 is SGDLS and CDR2 YYNGEE. V gave up 2 bases and J gave up 3 bases; unmatched junction bases: 1. CDR3 length: 14 amino acids. The CDR3 nucleotides are TGTGCCAGCAGCGTGGGACAGGGGTACACTGAAGCTTTCTTT. Translating it yields CASSVGQGYTEAFF.

V usage is TRBV7-6 and J usage is TRBJ2-7; 7 bases agree with TRBD1. The CDR3 has 17 amino acids. Trimming at V came to 4 bases and at J to 3 bases, leaving 15 bases not matched to a gene. The germline V gene has CDR1 SGHVS and CDR2 FNYEAQ. CDR3 bases: TGTGCCAGCAGCTCGTCGTACGGGACAGCCACTAGCTACGAGCAGTACTTC. Protein product: CASSSSYGTATSYEQYF.

In this sample, this clone turned up a few times. V is TRBV6-5 and J is TRBJ2-3, with 7 bases aligning to TRBD2. The J segment lost 2 bases and the V segment lost 5 bases, leaving 4 bases of the junction unmatched. The germline gives CDR1 MNHEY, CDR2 SVGAGI. The CDR3 is made up of 14 amino acids. CDR3 protein: CASSGGGLTDTQYF. Here the CDR3 DNA reads TGTGCCAGCAGTGGGGGGGGACTCACAGATACGCAGTATTTT.

The V and J genes are TRBV28 and TRBJ1-5, with a possible D match to TRBD1 (5 bases). The germline V and J ends were trimmed by 7 bases and 3 bases, with 10 bases remaining between them. The CDR3 contains 13 residues. From germline, CDR1 is MDHEN and CDR2 SYDVKM. CDR3 sequence: CASKDTNNQPQHF. The CDR3 DNA follows: TGTGCCAGCAAGGACACCAACAATCAGCCCCAGCATTTT. Variable domain in full (rest from reference TRBV28 and TRBJ1-5): DVKVTQSSRYLVKRTGEKVFLECVQDMDHENMFWYRQDPGLGLRLIYFSYDVKMKEKGDIPEGYSVSREKKERFSLILESASTNQTSMYLCASKDTNNQPQHFGDGTRLSIL.

This clone was recorded once. The chain couples TRBV5-1 to TRBJ2-5, with D maybe TRBD1 (6 bases). The CDR3 runs 15 residues. With 0 bases removed from V and 5 bases from J, the gap between germline ends came to 14 bases. The V gene's germline CDR1 is SGHRS and CDR2 YFSETQ. This CDR3 is CASSLAGQQWETQYF. The CDR3 nucleotides are TGCGCCAGCAGCTTGGCGGGACAACAATGGGAGACCCAGTACTTC.

The chain has TRBV9 and TRBJ2-5, with D possibly TRBD2 on 6 matching bases. CDR1 and CDR2 from the germline V gene are SGDLS and YYNGEE. The CDR3 runs 15 residues. Trimming pared 0 bases from V and 5 bases from J, leaving 14 bases between. The CDR3 protein is CASSVEPGAGETQYF. CDR3 nucleotide sequence: TGTGCCAGCAGCGTAGAGCCGGGAGCCGGGGAGACCCAGTACTTC. The variable domain in full, with the rest retrieved from reference TRBV9 and TRBJ2-5, is DSGVTQTPKHLITATGQRVTLRCSPRSGDLSVYWYQQSLDQGLQFLIQYYNGEERAKGNILERFSAQQFPDLHSELNLSSLELGDSALYFCASSVEPGAGETQYFGPGTRLLVL.

The V call is TRBV5-1, the J call TRBJ1-2, with D possibly being TRBD1 (6 bases). The CDR3 spans 15 residues. Trimming took off 4 bases at V and 0 bases at J, with 13 bases between the two ends. CDR1 and CDR2 (germline): SGHRS, YFSETQ. CDR3 sequence reads: CASSTGTLANYGYTF. In DNA, the CDR3 is TGCGCCAGCAGCACCGGGACACTAGCTAACTATGGCTACACCTTC.

J is TRBJ2-7 and V is TRBV2; TRBD2 agrees at 7 bases. CDR1 and CDR2 (germline): SNHLY, FYNNEI. This CDR3 has 14 amino acids. Losses at the gene ends were 8 bases for V and 4 bases for J; bases not matched to a gene: 11. The CDR3, as DNA: TGTGCCAGCGCTTCCTTAAGCGGGAAGTACGAGCAGTACTTC. Its translation: CASASLSGKYEQYF.

The rearrangement joins TRBV5-4 to TRBJ2-2; 9 bases fit TRBD2. The CDR3 extends over 16 amino acids. The V and J ends lost 0 bases and 6 bases, in that order; junction bases with no gene match: 6. The germline V gene encodes CDR1 SGHNT and CDR2 YYREEE (reference sequence). The CDR3 is CASSLAAGGYPGELFF. The CDR3 region has the DNA TGTGCCAGCAGCTTGGCGGCGGGGGGGTACCCCGGGGAGCTGTTTTTT.

As DNA, the CDR3 is TGTGCCAGCAGTGTTGAGCCCAGCACAGATACGCAGTATTTT. It is translated as CASSVEPSTDTQYF. The rearrangement links TRBV6-1 to TRBJ2-3; no definite D call. V lost 4 bases and J lost 0, with 8 bases in between. The CDR3 runs to 14 residues. Looked up from germline, CDR1 is MNHNS and CDR2 is SASEGT.

This clone was found a few times. The gene calls are TRBV6-1 and TRBJ1-1; D may be TRBD1 (5 bases). CDR1 and CDR2 (germline): MNHNS, SASEGT. This CDR3 has 15 amino acids. CDR3 nucleotides: TGTGCTTGCAGGGTGGGGCAGCCAGGGAACACTGAAGCTTTCTTT. Amino acid sequence: CACRVGQPGNTEAFF.

The chain joins TRBV30 to TRBJ2-7; D gene unclear. V was cut by 1 base and J by 5 bases, with 6 bases left in between. From germline, CDR1 is GTSNPN and CDR2 SVGIG (reference sequence). CDR3 length: 11 residues. The CDR3 DNA reads as TGTGCCTGGAGTGGGTCAGACGAGCAGTACTTC. Its translation is CAWSGSDEQYF.

For the CDR3, the DNA is TGTGCCAGACGAGACCGGGGTCTTGGGACTGAAGCTTTCTTT. Encoded protein: CARRDRGLGTEAFF. The chain employs TRBV6-7 and TRBJ1-1, with D uncertain. TRBV6-7 is annotated as an ORF whose role is uncertain. The V end was cut by 9 bases, the J end by 5 bases, with 19 bases between. The CDR3 runs 14 residues.